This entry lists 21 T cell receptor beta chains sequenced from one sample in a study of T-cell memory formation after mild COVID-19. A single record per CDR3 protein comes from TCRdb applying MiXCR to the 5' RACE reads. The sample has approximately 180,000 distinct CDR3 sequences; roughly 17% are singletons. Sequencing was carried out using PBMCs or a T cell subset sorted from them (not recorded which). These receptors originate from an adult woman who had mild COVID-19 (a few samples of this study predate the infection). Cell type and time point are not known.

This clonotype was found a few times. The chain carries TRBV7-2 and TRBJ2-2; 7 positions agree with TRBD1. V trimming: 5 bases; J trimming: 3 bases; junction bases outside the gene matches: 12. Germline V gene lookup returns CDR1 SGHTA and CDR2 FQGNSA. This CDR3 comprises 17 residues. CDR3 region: CASSPVTGTVYTGELFF. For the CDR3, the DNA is TGTGCCAGCAGCCCCGTCACCGGGACAGTTTACACCGGGGAGCTGTTTTTT.

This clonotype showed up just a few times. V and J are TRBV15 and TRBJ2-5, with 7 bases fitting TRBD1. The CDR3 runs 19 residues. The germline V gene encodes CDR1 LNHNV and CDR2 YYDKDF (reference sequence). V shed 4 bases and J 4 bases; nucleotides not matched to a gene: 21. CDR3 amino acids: CATSKPLYGDSGVRETQYF. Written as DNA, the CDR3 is TGTGCCACCAGCAAACCATTATACGGGGACAGCGGAGTAAGAGAGACCCAGTACTTC.

This chain's CDR3 is CASSFTSGRYNEQFF. In DNA, the CDR3 is TGTGCCAGCAGCTTCACTAGCGGGAGATACAATGAGCAGTTCTTC. The chain carries TRBV11-2 and TRBJ2-1; the match to TRBD2 covers 11 bases. V trimming: 3 bases; J trimming: 4 bases; junction bases outside the gene matches: 2. Germline CDR1 reads SGHAT; CDR2 reads FQNNGV. The CDR3 runs to 15 residues.

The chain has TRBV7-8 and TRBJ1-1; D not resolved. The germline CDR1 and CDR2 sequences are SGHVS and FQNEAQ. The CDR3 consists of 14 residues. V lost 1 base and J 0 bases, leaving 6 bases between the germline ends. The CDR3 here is CASSLVRLNTEAFF. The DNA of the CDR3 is TGTGCCAGCAGCTTAGTGCGCTTGAACACTGAAGCTTTCTTT.

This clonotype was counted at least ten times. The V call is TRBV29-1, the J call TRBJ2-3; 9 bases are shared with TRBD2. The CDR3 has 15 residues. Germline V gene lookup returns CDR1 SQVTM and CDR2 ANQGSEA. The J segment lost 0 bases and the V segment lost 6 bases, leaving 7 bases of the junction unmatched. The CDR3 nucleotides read TGCAGCGTGAGGGCCGGGACTAGCAGCACAGATACGCAGTATTTT. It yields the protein CSVRAGTSSTDTQYF.

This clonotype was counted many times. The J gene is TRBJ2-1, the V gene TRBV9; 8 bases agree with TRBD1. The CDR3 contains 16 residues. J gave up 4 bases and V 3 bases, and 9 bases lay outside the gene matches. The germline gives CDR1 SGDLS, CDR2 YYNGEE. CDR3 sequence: CASSATGVVRYNEQFF. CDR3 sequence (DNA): TGTGCCAGCAGCGCGACAGGGGTGGTAAGATACAATGAGCAGTTCTTC.

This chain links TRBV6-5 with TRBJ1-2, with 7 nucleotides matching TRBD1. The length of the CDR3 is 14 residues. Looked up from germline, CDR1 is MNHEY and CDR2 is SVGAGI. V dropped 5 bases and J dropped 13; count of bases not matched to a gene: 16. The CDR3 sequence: CASSTSGTQGLGTF. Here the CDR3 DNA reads TGTGCCAGCAGTACTTCCGGGACACAGGGGCTGGGCACCTTC.

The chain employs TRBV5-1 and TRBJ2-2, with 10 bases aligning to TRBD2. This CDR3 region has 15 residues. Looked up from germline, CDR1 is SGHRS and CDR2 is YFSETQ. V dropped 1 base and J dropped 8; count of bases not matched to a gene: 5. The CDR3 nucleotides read TGCGCCAGCAGCTTGCGCCTAGCGGGAGATGGGGAGCTGTTTTTT. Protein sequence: CASSLRLAGDGELFF.

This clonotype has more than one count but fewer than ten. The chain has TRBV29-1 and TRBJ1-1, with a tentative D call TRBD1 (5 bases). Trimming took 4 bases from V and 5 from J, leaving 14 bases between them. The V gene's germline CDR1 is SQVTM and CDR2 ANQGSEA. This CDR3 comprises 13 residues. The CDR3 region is CSVARDPETEAFF. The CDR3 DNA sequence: TGCAGCGTTGCCCGGGACCCGGAGACTGAAGCTTTCTTT.

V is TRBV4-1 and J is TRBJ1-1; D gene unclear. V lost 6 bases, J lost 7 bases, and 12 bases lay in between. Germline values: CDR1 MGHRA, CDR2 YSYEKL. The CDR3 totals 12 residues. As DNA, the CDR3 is TGCGCCAGCAGAACTCTCACGGGTGAAGCTTTCTTT. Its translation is CASRTLTGEAFF.

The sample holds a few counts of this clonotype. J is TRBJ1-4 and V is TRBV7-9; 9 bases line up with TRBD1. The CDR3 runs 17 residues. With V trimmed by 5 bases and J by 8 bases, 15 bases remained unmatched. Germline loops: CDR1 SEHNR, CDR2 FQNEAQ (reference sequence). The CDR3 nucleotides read TGTGCCAGCAGCCGATTAAGTGACGGGACAGGGATGGAAAAACTGTTTTTT. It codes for CASSRLSDGTGMEKLFF.

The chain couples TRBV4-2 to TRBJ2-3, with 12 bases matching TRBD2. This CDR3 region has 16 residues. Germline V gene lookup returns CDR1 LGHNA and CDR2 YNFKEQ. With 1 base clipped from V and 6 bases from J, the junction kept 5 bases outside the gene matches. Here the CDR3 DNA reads TGTGCCAGCAGCCAAGCTAGCGGGGGGGCCCTCGATACGCAGTATTTT. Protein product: CASSQASGGALDTQYF.

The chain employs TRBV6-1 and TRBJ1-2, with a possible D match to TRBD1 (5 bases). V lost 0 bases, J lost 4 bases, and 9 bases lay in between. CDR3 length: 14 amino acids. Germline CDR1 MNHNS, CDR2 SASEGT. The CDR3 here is CASSEAGGSYGYTF. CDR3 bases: TGTGCCAGCAGTGAAGCCGGGGGTAGCTATGGCTACACCTTC.

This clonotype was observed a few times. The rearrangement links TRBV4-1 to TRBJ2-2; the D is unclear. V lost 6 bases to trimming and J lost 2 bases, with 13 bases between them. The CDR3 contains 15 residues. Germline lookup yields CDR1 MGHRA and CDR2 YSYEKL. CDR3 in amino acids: CASSLVTHNTGELFF. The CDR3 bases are TGCGCCAGCAGTCTAGTTACACATAACACCGGGGAGCTGTTTTTT.

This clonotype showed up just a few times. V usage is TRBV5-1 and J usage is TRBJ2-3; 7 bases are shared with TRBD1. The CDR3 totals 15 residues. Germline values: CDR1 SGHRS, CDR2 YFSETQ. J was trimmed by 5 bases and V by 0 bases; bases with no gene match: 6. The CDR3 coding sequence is TGCGCCAGCAGCTTGGGCGCGACAGGGCTAGATACGCAGTATTTT. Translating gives CASSLGATGLDTQYF. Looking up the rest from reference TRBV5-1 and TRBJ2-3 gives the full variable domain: KAGVTQTPRYLIKTRGQQVTLSCSPISGHRSVSWYQQTPGQGLQFLFEYFSETQRNKGNFPGRFSGRQFSNSRSEMNVSTLELGDSALYLCASSLGATGLDTQYFGPGTRLTVL.

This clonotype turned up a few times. The CDR3 region is CSARPYGGQPLGNEQYF. CDR3 nucleotide sequence: TGCAGTGCTAGACCCTATGGCGGGCAACCTTTGGGGAACGAGCAGTACTTC. The V gene is TRBV20-1, the J gene TRBJ2-7; maybe TRBD2 (5 bases). Germline V lookup: CDR1 DFQATT, CDR2 SNEGSKA (reference sequence). Deletions cut 2 bases from V and 5 bases from J, with 25 bases between. The CDR3 covers 17 residues.

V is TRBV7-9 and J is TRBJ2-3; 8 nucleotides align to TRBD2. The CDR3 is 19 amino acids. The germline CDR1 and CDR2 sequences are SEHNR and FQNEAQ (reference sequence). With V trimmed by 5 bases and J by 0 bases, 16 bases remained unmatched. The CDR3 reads CASSISLGVLAGSTDTQYF. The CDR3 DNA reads TGTGCCAGCAGCATAAGCCTGGGGGTATTAGCGGGGAGCACAGATACGCAGTATTTT. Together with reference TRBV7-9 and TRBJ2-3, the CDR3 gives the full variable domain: DTGVSQNPRHKITKRGQNVTFRCDPISEHNRLYWYRQTLGQGPEFLTYFQNEAQLEKSRLLSDRFSAERPKGSFSTLEIQRTEQGDSAMYLCASSISLGVLAGSTDTQYFGPGTRLTVL.

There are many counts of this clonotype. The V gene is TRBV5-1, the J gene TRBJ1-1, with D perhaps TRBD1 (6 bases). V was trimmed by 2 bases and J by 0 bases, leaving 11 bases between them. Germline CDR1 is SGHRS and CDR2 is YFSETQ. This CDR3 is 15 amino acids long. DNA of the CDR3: TGCGCCAGCAGCTTTAGGGGGGCAATGAACACTGAAGCTTTCTTT. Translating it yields CASSFRGAMNTEAFF.

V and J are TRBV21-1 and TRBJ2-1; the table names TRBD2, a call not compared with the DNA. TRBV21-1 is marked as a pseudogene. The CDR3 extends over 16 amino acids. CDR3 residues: CASSATGTSMWNEQFF. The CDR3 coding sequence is TGTGCCAGCAGCGCAACCGGGACTAGCATGTGGAATGAGCAGTTCTTC.

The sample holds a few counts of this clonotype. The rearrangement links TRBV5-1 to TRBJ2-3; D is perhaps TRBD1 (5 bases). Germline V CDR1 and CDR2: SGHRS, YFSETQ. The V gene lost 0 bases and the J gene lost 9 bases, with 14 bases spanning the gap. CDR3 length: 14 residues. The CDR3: CASSLVERQPTQYF. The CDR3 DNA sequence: TGCGCCAGCAGCTTGGTCGAGCGACAGCCAACGCAGTATTTT.

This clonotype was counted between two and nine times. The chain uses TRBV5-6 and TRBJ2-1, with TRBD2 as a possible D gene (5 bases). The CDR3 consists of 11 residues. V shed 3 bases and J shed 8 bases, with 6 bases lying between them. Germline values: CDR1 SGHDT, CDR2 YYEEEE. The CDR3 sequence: CASSSRDEQFF. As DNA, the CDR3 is TGTGCCAGCAGCTCGAGGGATGAGCAGTTCTTC.